The present T cell receptor beta chain was sequenced within a study of T cell responses to AZD1222 COVID-19 vaccine. Study-wide results and caveats: There were mostly white British donors and more females than males, and clonal diversity was possibly underestimated.

Sequencing was performed with immunoSEQ multiplex PCR; in TCRdb, only in-frame clones are kept and a portion is missing. The profile shows about 110,000 clones, roughly nine tenths of them singletons. This clone appeared a few times. Its antigen is as yet unknown. Material: peripheral blood, obtained on day 0 of MenACWY control vaccination. The TCR sequence derives from an adult in good health.

The CDR3 nucleotides are TGTGCCAGCAGTGCGGAGACTAGCGGGGGGGCAGATACGCAGTATTTT. Protein sequence: CASSAETSGGADTQYF. The chain employs TRBV6-4 and TRBJ2-3, with 14 positions matching TRBD2. The V gene's germline CDR1 is MRHNA and CDR2 SNTAGT. V lost 4 bases, J lost 4 bases, and 4 bases stayed unmatched. The CDR3 length is 16 residues.